This TCR beta chain was identified during a study of T-cell reconstitution after alpha-beta-depleted transplantation in children (TCRdb year 2016). A note on the overall study: T-cell immune reconstitution after TCRalphabeta/CD19-depleted allogeneic hematopoietic cell transplantation in children was quantitatively tracked in the study by means of TCR repertoire profiling.

CDR1 is given as SQVTM and CDR2 as ANQGSEA, both from the germline V gene. V loses 2 bases of germline sequence and J loses 7 bases, and the interval between the two ends is 7 bases. Including cysteine and phenylalanine, the CDR3 has 11 amino acids. Left in the record is the CDR3 DNA by itself, 33 bases read in frame from the first base. Library method: PCR. The sequencer listed for this sample is Illumina HiSeq 2500. Molecular barcoding was employed in the preparation of TCR libraries, with unique molecular identifiers being used to normalize TCRbeta repertoire quantification. The public reads were run again by TCRdb, first through fastp at Q25 and then through MiXCR, and only productive beta chains were kept. Each CDR3 protein appears once, grouped with its most common genes and DNA. This sample comprises 170,000 or so distinct CDR3 sequences, about 6.8% of them detected only once. The top ten constitute more than 2.5% of the sample.

This clonotype was counted ten times or more. Its binding antigen is unknown. Qualities for individual bases were not recorded, and no much larger clone is one base off. The chain was built from TRBV29-1 and TRBJ2-3; there is no confident call for the D gene. This specimen was PBMCs from the stem cell graft donor, taken from the stem cell graft. This receptor was identified in a human donor who donated a stem cell graft to a child with Wiskott-Aldrich syndrome. The CDR3 sequence is CSVEYVYTQYF. The nucleotide sequence reads as follows: TGCAGCGTTGAATACGTGTATACGCAGTATTTT.